This T cell receptor (beta chain) is drawn from a study of memory CD4+ T cells and cytomegalovirus serostatus. Study-wide points: 67 of 164 known CMV-associated TCRbeta sequences appeared in CD4+ memory.

Details on this clone: The target antigen is unknown.

Single viable CD3+CD4+CD8-CD45RO+ cells were sorted as the memory CD4+ T cells. CMV serostatus came from serum IgG against pp150, pp28, p38, p52. Sequencing used immunoSEQ multiplex PCR; TCRdb keeps in-frame clones, though not all of them. The top ten clones hold less than 2.5% of a sample with 35,000 to 55,000 clones, 76% of them seen once. Looked up from germline, CDR1 is SGHNT and CDR2 is YENEEA. V was cut by 5 bases and J by 6 bases, with 17 bases left in between. This CDR3 has 16 amino acids. Specimen: memory CD4+ T cells from blood. The genes are TRBV11-3 and TRBJ1-6; D not certain. This clonotype was obtained from an adult in good health and CMV-seronegative. The CDR3 DNA sequence: TGTGCCAGCAGCCCAAGTGATGGACGGACTAATTCACCCCTCCACTTT. This translates into CASSPSDGRTNSPLHF.